The 18 T cell receptor beta chains reported below all come from one sample, sequenced in a study of T-cell memory formation after mild COVID-19. TCRdb recomputed calls from the 5' RACE reads with MiXCR, one row per CDR3 protein. The sample yields about 190,000 distinct CDR3 sequences, around 18% seen once. The sample was PBMCs or a T cell subset sorted from them (not recorded which). The source of these receptors is an adult woman who had mild COVID-19 (a few samples of this study predate the infection). Cell type and time point are not known.

The chain couples TRBV20-1 to TRBJ2-3; no firm D call. Trimming removed 5 bases from V and 4 bases from J, with 13 bases in between. Per the germline V gene, CDR1 is DFQATT and CDR2 is SNEGSKA (reference sequence). CDR3 length equals 13 residues. CDR3 region: CSAYLSLSDTQYF. CDR3 sequence (DNA): TGCAGTGCTTACCTGAGCCTATCAGATACGCAGTATTTT.

In DNA, the CDR3 is TGTGCCACCAGTGATTCATCCCGGGGCCTCACTGAAGCTTTCTTT. This encodes CATSDSSRGLTEAFF. This chain uses TRBV24-1 with TRBJ1-1; a weak D match, TRBD1 (5 bases). This CDR3 has 15 amino acids. The germline CDR1 and CDR2 sequences are KGHDR and SFDVKD. V shed 2 bases and J shed 4 bases, with 13 bases lying between them.

CDR3 DNA sequence: TGCGCCAGCAGCGCCATGACAGAAGGAGGCCAGGCTTTCTTT. Translation gives CASSAMTEGGQAFF. The V and J genes are TRBV5-1 and TRBJ1-1; weak D call: TRBD1 (5 bases). Trimming removed 4 bases from V and 11 bases from J, with 21 bases in between. Per germline, CDR1 SGHRS and CDR2 YFSETQ. The CDR3 has 14 amino acids. Together with reference TRBV5-1 and TRBJ1-1, the CDR3 gives the full variable domain: KAGVTQTPRYLIKTRGQQVTLSCSPISGHRSVSWYQQTPGQGLQFLFEYFSETQRNKGNFPGRFSGRQFSNSRSEMNVSTLELGDSALYLCASSAMTEGGQAFFGQGTRLTVV.

The chain is built from TRBV6-5 and TRBJ2-1; the D gene is possibly TRBD1 (5 bases). Germline values: CDR1 MNHEY, CDR2 SVGAGI. The CDR3 runs 17 residues. Trimming removed 8 bases from V and 0 bases from J, with 20 bases in between. The CDR3 here is CASSWEAGRVSYNEQFF. CDR3 nucleotides: TGTGCCAGCTCCTGGGAAGCAGGGCGCGTCTCCTACAATGAGCAGTTCTTC.

This clonotype turned up a few times. The V call is TRBV19, the J call TRBJ1-6; 12 bases fit TRBD1. The germline V gene has CDR1 LNHDA and CDR2 SQIVND (reference sequence). The CDR3 has 15 residues. V dropped 8 bases and J dropped 7; count of bases not matched to a gene: 6. The CDR3 sequence is CASVGTGGSNSPLHF. CDR3 bases: TGTGCCAGTGTCGGGACAGGGGGCTCAAATTCACCCCTCCACTTT.

This clonotype appeared a few times. The chain carries TRBV3-1 and TRBJ2-2; no reliable D call. The V and J ends lost 4 bases and 7 bases respectively, with 10 bases between them. CDR3 length equals 13 residues. Germline CDR1 is LGHDT and CDR2 is YNNKEL (reference sequence). CDR3 sequence reads: CASSPSFSGELFF. The CDR3 DNA is TGTGCCAGCAGCCCATCTTTCAGCGGGGAGCTGTTTTTT. The whole variable domain, remainder taken from reference TRBV3-1 and TRBJ2-2, is DTAVSQTPKYLVTQMGNDKSIKCEQNLGHDTMYWYKQDSKKFLKIMFSYNNKELIINETVPNRFSPKSPDKAHLNLHINSLELGDSAVYFCASSPSFSGELFFGEGSRLTVL.

CDR3 amino acids: CSAIGQGSSGSYNEQFF. In DNA, the CDR3 is TGCAGTGCTATCGGACAGGGCTCTTCAGGCTCCTACAATGAGCAGTTCTTC. The V call is TRBV20-1, the J call TRBJ2-1; 8 bases are a match to TRBD1. Germline CDR1 and CDR2: DFQATT and SNEGSKA (reference sequence). Unmatched junction bases numbered 11, after V lost 4 bases and J lost 0 bases. This CDR3 has 17 amino acids.

This clonotype was seen many times. The J gene is TRBJ2-5, the V gene TRBV10-3, with TRBD2 as a possible D gene (5 bases). CDR3 size: 12 residues. Germline V gene data show CDR1 as ENHRY and CDR2 as SYGVKD. V gave up 11 bases and J gave up 3 bases, with 13 bases separating them. In DNA form, the CDR3 reads TGTGCCTCGAGCGGCTCGGAAGAGACCCAGTACTTC. Translating gives CASSGSEETQYF.

The CDR3, as DNA: TGTGCCAGCAGCGGACAGGTCAGGGGCTATGGCTACACCTTC. It codes for CASSGQVRGYGYTF. V and J are TRBV6-2 or TRBV6-3 and TRBJ1-2, with TRBD1 identical over 7 bases. V gave up 6 bases and J gave up 4 bases; unmatched junction bases: 8. Germline V gene lookup returns CDR1 MNHEY and CDR2 SVGEGT. This CDR3 contains 14 residues.

This sequence joins TRBV5-1 and TRBJ2-3; tentative D call: TRBD2 (6 bases). Germline V gene data show CDR1 as SGHRS and CDR2 as YFSETQ. The CDR3 totals 12 residues. V lost 5 bases, J lost 5 bases, and 9 bases lay in between. The DNA of the CDR3 is TGCGCCAGCAGACTAGCCATAGATACGCAGTATTTT. Translation gives CASRLAIDTQYF.

The chain has TRBV7-2 and TRBJ2-2; D uncertain. CDR1 is SGHTA and CDR2 is FQGNSA in the germline V gene. Trimming removed 10 bases from V and 1 base from J, with 7 bases in between. The CDR3 loop spans 12 amino acids. The chain's CDR3 is CATPRNTGELFF. The DNA for the CDR3 is TGTGCCACCCCCCGGAACACCGGGGAGCTGTTTTTT.

This clonotype was observed a handful of times. The chain combines TRBV20-1 with TRBJ2-1, with TRBD1 identical over 8 bases. V trimming: 3 bases; J trimming: 6 bases; junction bases outside the gene matches: 7. This CDR3 spans 14 amino acids. Germline CDR1 is DFQATT and CDR2 is SNEGSKA (reference sequence). The CDR3 coding sequence is TGCAGTGCTAGTCCTGCGACAGGGGTCAATGAGCAGTTCTTC. Protein product: CSASPATGVNEQFF.

For the CDR3, the DNA is TGTGCCACCAGTGATCGGGACAGGGCCACAGATACGCAGTATTTT. It is translated as CATSDRDRATDTQYF. The V call is TRBV24-1, the J call TRBJ2-3; TRBD1 matches 9 bases. Germline V gene data show CDR1 as KGHDR and CDR2 as SFDVKD. This CDR3 region has 15 residues. V shed 3 bases and J 2 bases; nucleotides not matched to a gene: 2.

In DNA form, the CDR3 reads TGTGCCAGCAGCAAGACAGGGGTCTATAATTCACCCCTCCACTTT. This encodes CASSKTGVYNSPLHF. The chain joins TRBV7-3 to TRBJ1-6; TRBD1 matches at 8 bases. V lost 5 bases and J lost 3; bases outside the gene matches: 3. The germline gives CDR1 SGHTA, CDR2 FQGTGA. The CDR3 has 15 residues.

This chain joins TRBV4-1 and TRBJ1-1; D may be TRBD1 (5 bases). CDR1 MGHRA and CDR2 YSYEKL come from the germline V gene. V was trimmed by 0 bases and J by 6 bases, leaving 8 bases between them. The CDR3 has 13 amino acids. The CDR3 region is CASSQEWDPEAFF. The CDR3 DNA reads TGCGCCAGCAGCCAAGAATGGGACCCTGAAGCTTTCTTT.

At least ten counts were recorded for this clonotype. The genes are TRBV7-9 and TRBJ2-7; no definite D call. This CDR3 is built from 11 residues. Germline CDR1 SEHNR, CDR2 FQNEAQ (reference sequence). The V gene lost 5 bases and the J gene lost 2 bases, with 4 bases spanning the gap. CDR3 sequence reads: CASSQAYEQYF. In DNA, the CDR3 is TGTGCCAGCAGCCAGGCCTACGAGCAGTACTTC.

A few counts support this clonotype. The CDR3 DNA sequence: TGTGCCAGCAGCTTAGGAGGACTAGGGGCCTACGAGCAGTACTTC. Translation gives CASSLGGLGAYEQYF. V and J are TRBV7-2 and TRBJ2-7, with TRBD2 matching over 7 bases. Germline-derived CDR1 and CDR2 are SGHTA and FQGNSA. Trimming cost V 1 base and J 2 bases; bases outside gene matches: 5. The CDR3 runs to 15 residues.

This clonotype has just a few counts. The chain carries TRBV9 and TRBJ2-1; 7 bases line up with TRBD1. The CDR3 loop spans 16 amino acids. J was trimmed by 8 bases and V by 4 bases; bases with no gene match: 15. The germline gives CDR1 SGDLS, CDR2 YYNGEE. CDR3 protein: CASSKSSPGQHHEQFF. The CDR3 nucleotides are TGTGCCAGCAGCAAAAGCTCACCGGGACAGCATCATGAGCAGTTCTTC.